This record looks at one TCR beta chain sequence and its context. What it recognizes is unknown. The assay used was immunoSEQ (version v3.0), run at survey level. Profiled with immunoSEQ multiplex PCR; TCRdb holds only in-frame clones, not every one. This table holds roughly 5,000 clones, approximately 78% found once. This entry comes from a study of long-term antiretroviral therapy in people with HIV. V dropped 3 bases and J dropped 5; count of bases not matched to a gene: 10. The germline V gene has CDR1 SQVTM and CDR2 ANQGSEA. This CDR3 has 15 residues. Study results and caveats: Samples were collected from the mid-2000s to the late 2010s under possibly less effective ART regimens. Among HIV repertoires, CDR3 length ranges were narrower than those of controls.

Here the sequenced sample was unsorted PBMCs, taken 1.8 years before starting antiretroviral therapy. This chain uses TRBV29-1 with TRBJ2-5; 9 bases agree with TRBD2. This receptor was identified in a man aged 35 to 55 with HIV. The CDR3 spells CSVETLAGSGETQYF. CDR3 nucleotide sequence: TGCAGCGTTGAGACCCTAGCGGGATCGGGGGAGACCCAGTACTTC.